One and the same sample provided the 11 T cell receptor beta chains below, sequenced in a study of T cell responses to AZD1222 COVID-19 vaccine. Produced via immunoSEQ multiplex PCR; TCRdb's table is partial and in-frame only. This sample yields 55,000 to 70,000 clones, of which approximately 80% are seen a single time; about 12% belongs to the top ten. Material: peripheral blood, obtained on day 0 of AZD1222 vaccination. The receptors derive from an adult in good health.

The V gene is TRBV5-1, the J gene TRBJ1-2; unclear D gene. The CDR3 spans 20 residues. The germline V gene encodes CDR1 SGHRS and CDR2 YFSETQ. Trimming stripped 7 bases from V and 3 bases from J, with 34 bases between. Written as DNA, the CDR3 is TGCGCCAGCCGCGAGCCCAAATCCGGGCCCACCCTAATTACGGACTATGGCTACACCTTC. Its protein product is CASREPKSGPTLITDYGYTF.

The chain has TRBV5-4 and TRBJ2-7; D not certain. The V gene's germline CDR1 is SGHNT and CDR2 YYREEE (reference sequence). The CDR3 extends over 13 amino acids. Between the trimmed V and J ends, which lost 0 bases and 6 bases, there was a span of 10 bases. The CDR3 DNA sequence: TGTGCCAGCAGCTTGGCGCCGGTCCCCGAGCAGTACTTC. It encodes CASSLAPVPEQYF.

This chain connects TRBV4-1 to TRBJ2-5; D is uncertain. The V gene's germline CDR1 is MGHRA and CDR2 YSYEKL. V dropped 3 bases and J dropped 4 bases, with 3 bases sitting between them. CDR3 length: 11 residues. Here the CDR3 DNA reads TGCGCCAGCAGCCAGAGAGAGACCCAGTACTTC. Amino acids: CASSQRETQYF.

The rearrangement joins TRBV28 to TRBJ1-5; possible D gene TRBD1, 5 bases. Germline CDR1 is MDHEN and CDR2 is SYDVKM. Trimming stripped 6 bases from V and 5 bases from J, with 8 bases between. This CDR3 has 12 amino acids. The CDR3 sequence is CASSRDDQPQHF. DNA for the CDR3: TGTGCCAGCAGCCGGGACGATCAGCCCCAGCATTTT.

The gene calls are TRBV10-3 and TRBJ2-3; D assignment may be TRBD1 or TRBD2 (7 bases each). Germline CDR1 reads ENHRY; CDR2 reads SYGVKD. The V end lost 10 bases, the J end lost 6 bases, and 11 bases lay between the germline ends. The CDR3 runs 11 residues. CDR3 in amino acids: CATQGGDTQYF. The DNA for the CDR3 is TGTGCCACCCAGGGGGGGGATACGCAGTATTTT.

J is TRBJ2-5 and V is TRBV10-1; D possibly matches TRBD1 or TRBD2 (5 bases each). Between the trimmed V and J ends, which lost 0 bases and 7 bases, there was a span of 15 bases. The CDR3 consists of 15 residues. Germline CDR1 is WNHNN and CDR2 is SYGVQD (reference sequence). CDR3 residues: CASSESGIMRGTQYF. The CDR3, as DNA: TGCGCCAGCAGTGAGTCCGGGATCATGAGGGGGACCCAGTACTTC.

The rearrangement links TRBV7-9 to TRBJ1-2, with a weak D call TRBD1 (5 bases). Looked up from germline, CDR1 is SEHNR and CDR2 is FQNEAQ (reference sequence). The CDR3 consists of 15 residues. Deletions cut 3 bases from V and 7 bases from J, with 18 bases between. CDR3 nucleotide sequence: TGTGCCAGCAGCTTTGGAGGTGCGGGGGGGTTTGGCTACACCTTC. Protein sequence: CASSFGGAGGFGYTF.

The chain is built from TRBV5-1 and TRBJ2-3, with D possibly matching TRBD2 (6 bases). Trimming removed 0 bases at V and 6 bases at J, with 14 bases between. The germline V gene encodes CDR1 SGHRS and CDR2 YFSETQ. The CDR3 sequence is 15 residues long. The CDR3 spells CASSLGAGRMDTQYF. CDR3 DNA: TGCGCCAGCAGCTTGGGGGCGGGGAGGATGGATACGCAGTATTTT.

This sequence joins TRBV14 and TRBJ1-1; D perhaps matches TRBD1 (6 bases). The CDR3 is 13 amino acids. Germline V gives CDR1 SGHDN, CDR2 FVKESK. V was clipped by 1 base and J by 9 bases, with 12 bases between them. The CDR3 protein is CASSQGLQGKAFF. The DNA for the CDR3 is TGTGCCAGCAGCCAAGGATTACAGGGTAAAGCTTTCTTT. Complete variable domain (other parts from reference TRBV14 and TRBJ1-1): EAGVTQFPSHSVIEKGQTVTLRCDPISGHDNLYWYRRVMGKEIKFLLHFVKESKQDESGMPNNRFLAERTGGTYSTLKVQPAELEDSGVYFCASSQGLQGKAFFGQGTRLTVV.

This clone came up a few times. This chain connects TRBV10-3 to TRBJ2-3; D unclear. CDR3 length equals 15 residues. Germline V gene sequence: CDR1 ENHRY, CDR2 SYGVKD. Trimming left V 10 bases short and J 3 bases short, with 20 bases between. The CDR3 region is CATRWVLIGTDTQYF. The CDR3 DNA follows: TGTGCCACCCGCTGGGTATTAATCGGGACAGATACGCAGTATTTT.

The chain carries TRBV12-3 or TRBV12-4 and TRBJ1-5, with a possible D match to TRBD1 (6 bases). V was shortened by 6 bases and J by 9 bases, with 12 bases between the two germline ends. This CDR3 is 12 amino acids long. CDR3 protein: CASRTQGGPQHF. CDR3 sequence (DNA): TGTGCCAGCAGGACACAGGGAGGGCCCCAGCATTTT.